A single sample gave rise to the 22 T cell receptor beta chains below, sequenced in a study of blood T cell repertoires in COVID-19. The protocol was immunoSEQ multiplex PCR, while the TCRdb copy is restricted to in-frame clones and leaves out a portion. The data hold about 120,000 clones, with more than 70% observed a single time. Sequences were obtained from peripheral blood. These receptors all come from a human donor in a cohort sampled during active COVID-19.

The chain joins TRBV2 to TRBJ2-1; 7 nucleotides line up with TRBD1. The CDR3 consists of 13 residues. Germline V gene sequence: CDR1 SNHLY, CDR2 FYNNEI. The trim removed 3 bases at V and 15 bases at J, leaving 11 bases unmatched. The CDR3 DNA reads as TGTGCCAGCAGTGATCTCAAACAGGGGATGAGGTTCTTC. This codes for CASSDLKQGMRFF. Combining the CDR3 with reference TRBV2 and TRBJ2-1 gives the whole variable domain EPEVTQTPSHQVTQMGQEVILRCVPISNHLYFYWYRQILGQKVEFLVSFYNNEISEKSEIFDDQFSVERPDGSNFTLKIRSTKLEDSAMYFCASSDLKQGMRFFGPGTRLTVL.

The rearrangement links TRBV5-1 to TRBJ1-6; 9 bases fit TRBD1. The V gene's germline CDR1 is SGHRS and CDR2 YFSETQ. V lost 0 bases and J lost 6; bases outside the gene matches: 4. This CDR3 comprises 16 residues. The CDR3 DNA sequence: TGCGCCAGCAGCTTGGCAGGGGGACAGGGTAATTCACCCCTCCACTTT. Protein product: CASSLAGGQGNSPLHF.

J is TRBJ1-6 and V is TRBV10-3, with 10 bases that match TRBD1. The V gene end was trimmed by 10 bases and the J gene end by 7 bases; junction bases not matched to a gene: 7. This CDR3 contains 14 residues. The germline V gene has CDR1 ENHRY and CDR2 SYGVKD. The CDR3 reads CATGTGVPNSPLHF. Written as DNA, the CDR3 is TGTGCCACCGGGACAGGGGTCCCAAATTCACCCCTCCACTTT.

The V gene is TRBV6-6, the J gene TRBJ2-7, with 14 bases matching TRBD2. Germline CDR1 MNHNY, CDR2 SVGAGI (reference sequence). With 5 bases clipped from V and 3 bases from J, the junction kept 12 bases outside the gene matches. The CDR3 has 18 residues. CDR3 nucleotide sequence: TGTGCCAGCAGTCATGGGACTAGCGGGAGTTTACGGGTCTACGAGCAGTACTTC. Its protein is CASSHGTSGSLRVYEQYF.

The CDR3 DNA reads TGTGCCAGCAGTCTCCGGGGAGGGCGCACTGAAGCTTTCTTT. This sequence encodes CASSLRGGRTEAFF. The genes are TRBV28 and TRBJ1-1, with D uncertain. The length of the CDR3 is 14 residues. Trimming took 5 bases from V and 4 from J, leaving 14 bases between them. Germline lookup yields CDR1 MDHEN and CDR2 SYDVKM. Together with reference TRBV28 and TRBJ1-1, the CDR3 gives the full variable domain: DVKVTQSSRYLVKRTGEKVFLECVQDMDHENMFWYRQDPGLGLRLIYFSYDVKMKEKGDIPEGYSVSREKKERFSLILESASTNQTSMYLCASSLRGGRTEAFFGQGTRLTVV.

In its sample, this clone was seen a few times. The rearrangement uses TRBV7-9 and TRBJ2-1, with D perhaps matching TRBD2 (7 bases). The CDR3 consists of 16 residues. The V and J ends lost 3 bases and 2 bases respectively, with 14 bases between them. Germline loops: CDR1 SEHNR, CDR2 FQNEAQ (reference sequence). The CDR3 protein is CASSFLSGGAYNEQFF. For the CDR3, the DNA is TGTGCCAGCAGCTTCCTTTCGGGGGGCGCCTACAATGAGCAGTTCTTC.

The chain couples TRBV7-2 to TRBJ1-2; maybe TRBD1 (6 bases). Between the trimmed V and J ends, which lost 0 bases and 8 bases, there was a span of 13 bases. This CDR3 region has 14 residues. The germline CDR1 and CDR2 sequences are SGHTA and FQGNSA. The CDR3 DNA reads as TGTGCCAGCAGCTTAGCGAGCGGGGGGCTGGGCTACACCTTC. It is translated as CASSLASGGLGYTF.

This clone was recorded once. The J gene is TRBJ2-3, the V gene TRBV9; D might be TRBD2 (6 bases). CDR3 size: 12 residues. The V end was cut by 3 bases, the J end by 6 bases, with 8 bases between. Germline V CDR1 and CDR2: SGDLS, YYNGEE. CDR3 DNA: TGTGCCAGCAGCGGGCTAGCGGATACGCAGTATTTT. Its protein is CASSGLADTQYF.

The chain combines TRBV4-2 with TRBJ2-6, with 8 bases identical to TRBD2. This CDR3 is 19 amino acids long. CDR1 LGHNA and CDR2 YNFKEQ come from the germline V gene. V gave up 0 bases and J gave up 0 bases; unmatched junction bases: 7. This CDR3 reads CASSQDGRGESSGANVLTF. The CDR3 coding sequence is TGTGCCAGCAGCCAAGATGGGCGGGGGGAAAGCTCTGGGGCCAACGTCCTGACTTTC.

This sequence joins TRBV18 and TRBJ1-6; TRBD1 matches at 10 bases. The CDR3 runs 15 residues. CDR1 and CDR2 (germline): KGHSH, LQKENI. After removal of 5 bases from V and 5 bases from J, the junction contained 3 bases not matched to a gene. CDR3 DNA sequence: TGTGCCAGCTCAGGGGGGACAGGGGATAATTCACCCCTCCACTTT. It yields the protein CASSGGTGDNSPLHF.

This chain connects TRBV3-1 (or the pseudogene TRBV3-2) to TRBJ1-1, with D uncertain. Germline V gene sequence: CDR1 LGHDT, CDR2 YNNKEL (reference sequence). Trimming took off 0 bases at V and 5 bases at J, with 10 bases between the two ends. The CDR3 covers 14 residues. In nucleotides, the CDR3 is TGTGCCAGCAGCCAAGACAGGCCGATAACTGAAGCTTTCTTT. Protein product: CASSQDRPITEAFF.

The rearrangement links TRBV3-1 (or the pseudogene TRBV3-2) to TRBJ2-4; no reliable D call. The CDR3 totals 13 residues. V shed 3 bases and J shed 5 bases, with 8 bases lying between them. CDR1 and CDR2 (germline): LGHDT, YNNKEL (reference sequence). The CDR3 loop is CASSHTRENIQYF. CDR3 DNA sequence: TGTGCCAGCAGCCATACCCGGGAAAACATTCAGTACTTC.

The V call is TRBV5-4, the J call TRBJ2-3; TRBD1 matches 8 bases. Germline V gene data show CDR1 as SGHNT and CDR2 as YYREEE (reference sequence). V lost 1 base and J lost 4; bases outside the gene matches: 5. This CDR3 spans 15 amino acids. CDR3 amino acids: CASSLRTGRPDTQYF. The DNA for the CDR3 is TGTGCCAGCAGCTTGAGGACAGGGAGGCCAGATACGCAGTATTTT.

The rearrangement uses TRBV5-1 and TRBJ2-3; TRBD1 might be the D (6 bases). CDR3 length: 15 amino acids. V dropped 4 bases and J dropped 0 bases, with 12 bases sitting between them. Germline CDR1 reads SGHRS; CDR2 reads YFSETQ. The CDR3 coding sequence is TGCGCCAGCAGCCGCAACAGGGCCAGCACAGATACGCAGTATTTT. Protein product: CASSRNRASTDTQYF.

V and J are TRBV14 and TRBJ2-1; D is perhaps TRBD1 (6 bases). Germline V gives CDR1 SGHDN, CDR2 FVKESK. V was clipped by 1 base and J by 4 bases, with 11 bases between them. The CDR3 is 15 residues long. The CDR3 bases are TGTGCCAGCAGCCAAGTAGGGGGACCATACAATGAGCAGTTCTTC. As protein: CASSQVGGPYNEQFF.

The chain uses TRBV6-5 and TRBJ1-1; no clear D. Germline CDR1 is MNHEY and CDR2 is SVGAGI. This CDR3 region has 12 residues. The V and J ends lost 5 bases and 4 bases respectively, with 8 bases between them. Here the CDR3 DNA reads TGTGCCAGCAGTACAGATGTCACTGAAGCTTTCTTT. Translating it yields CASSTDVTEAFF.

This clone was recorded only once. The CDR3 loop is CASIGQISYGYTF. In DNA, the CDR3 is TGTGCCAGCATTGGACAGATCAGCTATGGCTACACCTTC. The V call is TRBV6-5, the J call TRBJ1-2; D possibly corresponds to TRBD1 (6 bases). Trimming took off 7 bases at V and 4 bases at J, with 13 bases between the two ends. This CDR3 comprises 13 residues. Germline V gene sequence: CDR1 MNHEY, CDR2 SVGAGI.

Only one count was recorded for this clone. The chain joins TRBV6-5 to TRBJ2-7; maybe TRBD2 (5 bases). Trimming took off 6 bases at V and 0 bases at J, with 9 bases between the two ends. The germline CDR1 and CDR2 sequences are MNHEY and SVGAGI. The CDR3 length is 13 residues. The CDR3 here is CASRDGSSYEQYF. CDR3 DNA sequence: TGTGCCAGCAGGGATGGGAGCTCCTACGAGCAGTACTTC.

V gene TRBV28 combines with J gene TRBJ2-7; 7 bases fit TRBD2. Per germline, CDR1 MDHEN and CDR2 SYDVKM. The CDR3 runs 17 residues. V shed 6 bases and J 1 base; nucleotides not matched to a gene: 15. DNA for the CDR3: TGTGCCAGCAGCACTCTGGGGGGGTATGGAGTATCCTACGAGCAGTACTTC. Translated: CASSTLGGYGVSYEQYF.

The rearrangement links TRBV2 to TRBJ2-1; D gene ambiguous. Germline values: CDR1 SNHLY, CDR2 FYNNEI. V was trimmed by 7 bases and J by 5 bases, leaving 12 bases between them. The CDR3 is 13 residues long. In DNA form, the CDR3 reads TGTGCCAGCATTCCGGTAGCTGACAATGAGCAGTTCTTC. It is translated as CASIPVADNEQFF.

The chain carries TRBV19 and TRBJ2-1, with D unclear. Trimming cost V 4 bases and J 5 bases, with 12 bases left between them. This CDR3 has 14 residues. Germline V CDR1 and CDR2: LNHDA, SQIVND (reference sequence). The CDR3 DNA follows: TGTGCCAGTAGTAGCAAAAGTGGAGACAATGAGCAGTTCTTC. It codes for CASSSKSGDNEQFF.

This clone has a handful of counts. The chain recombines TRBV5-5 with TRBJ2-1; 9 bases fit TRBD2. V gave up 4 bases and J gave up 5 bases; unmatched junction bases: 13. This CDR3 region has 17 residues. Germline-derived CDR1 and CDR2 are SGHKS and YYEKEE (reference sequence). CDR3 protein: CASSPRAGLAGNNEQFF. CDR3 sequence (DNA): TGTGCCAGCAGCCCCAGGGCGGGGCTAGCGGGAAACAATGAGCAGTTCTTC. Combining the CDR3 with reference TRBV5-5 and TRBJ2-1 gives the whole variable domain DAGVTQSPTHLIKTRGQQVTLRCSPISGHKSVSWYQQVLGQGPQFIFQYYEKEERGRGNFPDRFSARQFPNYSSELNVNALLLGDSALYLCASSPRAGLAGNNEQFFGPGTRLTVL.